This T cell receptor (beta chain) was documented in a study of T-cell memory formation after mild COVID-19. Findings of the study overall: Shrinking CD4+ clones were chiefly CM and EM; CD8+ ones were chiefly EMRA. Memory sampled before infection contained some responding clones, suggesting cross-reactive memory joined.

This clonotype was detected a few times. Its antigen is undetermined. The CDR3 has 15 amino acids. CDR1 is SGHKS, CDR2 YYEKEE, per germline (reference sequence). The junction had 3 bases not matched to a gene; V was cut back by 1 base and J by 1 base. TCRdb redid the calling of the 5' RACE reads with MiXCR, one entry per CDR3 protein. Of hundreds of thousands of distinct CDR3 sequences listed, around 27% were seen once; the top ten hold roughly 12%. The V gene is TRBV5-5, the J gene TRBJ2-3; TRBD1 matches 7 bases. This receptor was identified in an adult woman who had mild COVID-19 (a few samples of this study predate the infection). Cell type and time point are not known. The sequenced sample consisted of PBMCs or a T cell subset sorted from them (not recorded which). CDR3 nucleotides: TGTGCCAGCAGCTTGAGGGGGCAGCGCACAGATACGCAGTATTTT. This encodes CASSLRGQRTDTQYF.